This T cell receptor beta chain was captured by sequencing in a study of CD8 T cells in ankylosing spondylitis. In its sample, this clonotype was seen many times. The target antigen is unknown. TCRdb reprocessed the 5' RACE reads with MiXCR, giving one entry per CDR3 protein. The sample lists 670,000 or so distinct CDR3 sequences, around 17% occurring once. CDR3 size: 15 residues. Germline V gene sequence: CDR1 SGDLS, CDR2 YYNGEE. V dropped 3 bases and J dropped 7; count of bases not matched to a gene: 7. Study findings and constraints: Clones that were linked to disease were CD8+ and were relatively rare in peripheral blood. There was a TCR beta motif, made of several highly homologous variants, that appeared characteristic of ankylosing spondylitis blood.

This chain joins TRBV9 and TRBJ1-4; 9 nucleotides align to TRBD1. Sequenced material: blood, either unsorted or a sorted T cell fraction (not recorded which). This clonotype originated in a male donor with ankylosing spondylitis. CDR3 sequence reads: CASSAMGTGSEKLFF. The CDR3 DNA reads as TGTGCCAGCAGCGCGATGGGGACAGGGAGTGAAAAACTGTTTTTT.